The entry below gives a single T cell receptor beta chain sequence along with its context. The data derive from a study of cytomegalovirus exposure and HLA in healthy donors. CDR1 is SGHKS and CDR2 is YYEKEE in the germline V gene (reference sequence). The CDR3 consists of 14 residues. Trimming pared 0 bases from V and 5 bases from J, leaving 11 bases between. Primers included in the PCR were 60 Vbeta and 13 Jbeta primers. Sequenced by immunoSEQ multiplex PCR; TCRdb stores in-frame clones only, minus some. The data show roughly 150,000 clones, 80% seen once. Sequencing used PBMCs. The TCR was taken from a man aged 30-40 years in good health and CMV-seronegative. The V and J genes are TRBV5-5 and TRBJ1-2, with a possible D match to TRBD1 (6 bases). The CDR3 DNA sequence: TGTGCCAGCAGCTTGGAGGGGCAGGGGTATGGCTACACCTTC. This codes for CASSLEGQGYGYTF.